This is a list of T cell receptor beta chains from one sample in a study of tumor and adjacent non-tumor tissue in lung cancer. Using its own MiXCR run on the multiplex PCR reads, TCRdb lists one record per CDR3 protein. The sample yields some 100,000 distinct CDR3 sequences, 55% to 65% seen once. The source material was distant non-tumor lung tissue. These receptors all stem from a man aged 30-40 years with non-small cell lung cancer. Both conserved end residues are part of each CDR3. A D gene is named only where the DNA matches it firmly. Not every row has a clone size; where given, it reads once, few, many or a size class.

v_call	j_call	clone_size	d_call	cdr3_nt	cdr3_aa
TRBV12-3/TRBV12-4	TRBJ1-2	many	.	TGTGCCAGCAGTTCAGGGTTCTATGGCTACACCTTC	CASSSGFYGYTF
TRBV4-1	TRBJ1-3	.	TRBD1	TGCGCCAGCAGCCAGGGACAGGGCTCTGGAGACACCATATATTTT	CASSQGQGSGDTIYF
TRBV6-5	TRBJ1-3	.	.	TGTACCAGCAGCCTCCACTTCGGCTCTGGATACACCATATATTTT	CTSSLHFGSGYTIYF
TRBV6-6	TRBJ2-2	.	.	TGTGCCATCAACAAGGGGCTCATGAACATCGGGGAGCTGTTTTTT	CAINKGLMNIGELFF
TRBV11-2	TRBJ2-1	.	.	TGTGCCAGCAGCTTAGTTAGGGACGAGCAGTTCTTC	CASSLVRDEQFF
TRBV12-3/TRBV12-4	TRBJ2-3	many	TRBD2	TGTGCCAGCAGTTTAGCGGGGGGGAGCACAGATACGCAGTATTTT	CASSLAGGSTDTQYF
TRBV5-5	TRBJ1-3	many	.	TGTGCCAGCAGCCTCCGGCGTACCCACTCTGGAAACACCATATATTTT	CASSLRRTHSGNTIYF
TRBV5-5	TRBJ2-3	many	TRBD2	TGTGCCAGCAGAGAGGGGACTAGCGGGTTCACAGATACGCAGTATTTT	CASREGTSGFTDTQYF
TRBV13	TRBJ2-7	.	TRBD2	TGTGCCAGCAGCTTGCTAGCGGGGGGGGAATTCGGGCAGTACTTC	CASSLLAGGEFGQYF
TRBV12-3/TRBV12-4	TRBJ2-1	.	.	TGTGCCAGCAGTTCGTCTTTGGATGAGCAGTTCTTT	CASSSSLDEQFF
TRBV12-3/TRBV12-4	TRBJ2-3	once	.	TGTGCCAGCAGCATCTACACCACGGGCCAAGGGTGGGACATAGATACGCAGTATTTT	CASSIYTTGQGWDIDTQYF
TRBV30	TRBJ1-5	.	.	TGTGCCAGGAGTGTACGGGAAAGGCAGCCCCAGCATTTT	CARSVRERQPQHF
TRBV29-1	TRBJ1-1	many	.	TGCAGCGTTGAGGACATCAGCACTGAAGCTTTCTTT	CSVEDISTEAFF
TRBV11-2	TRBJ2-1	once	TRBD1	TGTACCAACACCAGACCGGGACAGGGAAACCCCTGGGGATTTGTTAATGAGCAGTTCTTC	CTNTRPGQGNPWGFVNEQFF
TRBV4-2	TRBJ2-2	.	TRBD2	TGTGCCAACAGCCCCCGACTGGCGGGGGGCAGGGCCGGGGAGCTGTTTTTT	CANSPRLAGGRAGELFF
TRBV20-1	TRBJ2-1	once	TRBD2	TGCAGTGGTAGCCCGGGACTAGCGGCCGATGAGCAGTTCTTC	CSGSPGLAADEQFF
TRBV10-3	TRBJ2-3	many	.	TGTGCCATCAGTGAGAGGGGGGGCACAGATACGCAGTATTTT	CAISERGGTDTQYF
TRBV5-1	TRBJ2-5	few	TRBD2	TGCGCCAGCAGCTTGGAGCGGGACCGCGAAGAGACCCAGTACTTC	CASSLERDREETQYF
TRBV11-2	TRBJ2-7	medium-sized	.	TGTGCCAGCAGCTTAGACAGGGGATCAGTCTACGAGCAGTACTTC	CASSLDRGSVYEQYF
TRBV20-1	TRBJ2-7	.	TRBD2	TGCAGTGCTAGATTTCCTAGCGGGGGATCCTACGAGCAGTACTTC	CSARFPSGGSYEQYF
TRBV4-1	TRBJ2-1	many	.	TGCGCCAGCAGCCAACTTGGAAAGCGAGACAATGAGCAGTTCTTC	CASSQLGKRDNEQFF
TRBV5-4	TRBJ2-5	.	.	TGCGCCAGCAGCGGAACGGGACACGTTAAAGAGATCCAGTACTTC	CASSGTGHVKEIQYF
TRBV20-1	TRBJ1-5	.	.	TGCAGTGCTAGAGATTTGAGGTGTAGTAATCAGCCCCAGCATTTT	CSARDLRCSNQPQHF
TRBV20-1	TRBJ2-7	.	.	TGTAGTGCCGAACTGGGCCTAAAAAGCGAGCAGTGCTTC	CSAELGLKSEQCF
TRBV20-1	TRBJ2-3	.	TRBD1	TGCAGTGCTGGAGCGAGGGGGCGAACAGATACGCAGTATTTT	CSAGARGRTDTQYF
TRBV4-3	TRBJ2-1	.	.	TGCGCCAGCAGCCAAAATCAGCGGTACAATGAGCAGTTCTTC	CASSQNQRYNEQFF
TRBV25-1	TRBJ1-2	.	.	TGTGCCAGCAGTGAACTGGGCATATACTATGGCTACACCTTC	CASSELGIYYGYTF
TRBV20-1	TRBJ2-3	many	TRBD2	TGCAGTGCTAGAAGCGCGCTAGCGGGCACAGATACGCAGTATTTT	CSARSALAGTDTQYF
TRBV4-2	TRBJ2-5	.	TRBD2	TGTGCCAGCAGCCGAGATAGGTGTAGCGGGGGGGCCCAGGAGACCCAGTACTTC	CASSRDRCSGGAQETQYF
TRBV5-1	TRBJ2-1	few	TRBD1	TGCGCCAGCTCAGGACAGGTGGTCAATGAGCAGTTCTTC	CASSGQVVNEQFF
TRBV20-1	TRBJ2-3	.	.	TGCATTGCCAGGGGCGGGGCCTCAGATACGCAGTATTTT	CIARGGASDTQYF
TRBV5-4	TRBJ2-5	.	.	TGTGTCAGCAGCTTGGCAGGGGCAATGACCAAGTACTTC	CVSSLAGAMTKYF
TRBV7-3	TRBJ2-7	.	TRBD1	TGTGCCAGCAGCCCGGCCAGGACAGGGCCGCACGAGCAGTACTTC	CASSPARTGPHEQYF
TRBV11-2	TRBJ1-5	.	.	TGTGCCGGCAGCAACAGCAGGGCCGATCAGCCCCAGCACTTT	CAGSNSRADQPQHF
TRBV12-3/TRBV12-4	TRBJ2-1	.	.	TGTGCCAGCAGTTCCGTGACTAGCGAGGGGGCGCATGAGCAGTTCTTC	CASSSVTSEGAHEQFF
TRBV20-1	TRBJ2-1	.	TRBD2	TGCATTGCTAGGGGGACTAGCGGGAGCCCTGAGCTGTTCTTC	CIARGTSGSPELFF
TRBV4-2	TRBJ2-2	.	.	TGTGCCAGCAACCCCCCGAGAACTAGTGCCGGGGAGCCGTTTTTT	CASNPPRTSAGEPFF
TRBV6-2/TRBV6-3	TRBJ1-5	many	.	TGTGCCAGCGCCGGGTATAGCAATCAGCCCCAGCATTTT	CASAGYSNQPQHF
TRBV6-5	TRBJ1-4	.	.	TGTGCCAGCAGTTCCCAGGGAGCGCGAGTAAATAATGAAAAACTGTTTTTT	CASSSQGARVNNEKLFF
TRBV20-1	TRBJ1-1	few	.	TGCAGTGCTAGAGAGGTGAGGGGCACTGAAGCTTTCTTT	CSAREVRGTEAFF
TRBV11-3	TRBJ1-1	.	TRBD1	TGTGCCAGCAGCGCGGGACAGGGAGTCACTGAAGCTTTCTTT	CASSAGQGVTEAFF
TRBV11-3	TRBJ2-5	.	.	TGTGCCAGCAGCTTAGAAGTGGGGGGGCAAGAGACTCAGTACTTC	CASSLEVGGQETQYF
TRBV11-2	TRBJ1-4	.	.	TGTGCCAGCAGCAGGGATGGCGCAATTAATGAAAAACTGTTTTTT	CASSRDGAINEKLFF
TRBV7-9	TRBJ2-3	.	.	TGTGCCAGTAGCCCTACCCGGCAGGGTTTGAGAGATACGCAGTATTTT	CASSPTRQGLRDTQYF
TRBV11-3	TRBJ2-7	.	TRBD2	TGTGCCGGCAGCCCGCGGATTAGCGGGAGGGTCCACGAGCAGTACTTC	CAGSPRISGRVHEQYF
TRBV6-6	TRBJ2-3	many	.	TGTGCCAGCACCCTAGGGTGGGGACCGGGCACAGATACGCAGTATTTT	CASTLGWGPGTDTQYF